The 19 T cell receptor beta chains below come from one sample, sequenced in a study of molecular identifiers for immune sequencing clone quantification. TCRdb independently ran MiXCR on the PCR reads; one entry per CDR3 protein. The sample yields about 320,000 distinct CDR3 sequences, over 20% seen once. The sample taken for sequencing was naive CD8+ T cells from blood, with Jurkat cell RNA spiked in. The subset: FACS-sorted CD8+CD4-CCR7+CD45RA+ naive T cells. These receptors came from a human donor in good health. Some libraries in this study had Jurkat cell RNA spiked in.

The sample holds many counts of this clonotype. The chain joins TRBV4-3 to TRBJ2-5, with a tentative D call TRBD1 (7 bases). This CDR3 is built from 15 residues. The ends were cut back, 0 bases at V and 5 bases at J, with 13 bases in the middle. Germline V gives CDR1 LGHNA, CDR2 YSLEER. CDR3: CASSQDRRGRETQYF. CDR3 coding DNA: TGCGCCAGCAGCCAAGATAGGAGGGGGCGTGAGACCCAGTACTTC.

Of note for this clonotype: Possible read error: a much larger clone is one base away. This rearrangement joins TRBV6-5 to TRBJ2-7; 8 bases are a match to TRBD2. CDR3 length: 15 residues. V trimming: 10 bases; J trimming: 5 bases; junction bases outside the gene matches: 16. Germline CDR1 reads MNHEY; CDR2 reads SVGAGI. The CDR3 loop is CANRVRGGVPDEQYF. The CDR3 DNA follows: TGTGCCAACAGGGTTCGGGGGGGCGTGCCGGACGAGCAGTACTTC.

On this clonotype itself: A much bigger clone sits one base away, suggesting this may be a read error. The gene calls are TRBV4-1 and TRBJ1-2; 7 nucleotides align to TRBD1. CDR1 is MGHRA and CDR2 is YSYEKL in the germline V gene. V lost 0 bases to trimming and J lost 0 bases; unmatched junction nucleotides: 4. The CDR3 is made up of 16 amino acids. The CDR3 sequence: CASSQEGTGANYGYTF. The CDR3 region has the DNA TGCGCCAGCAGCCAAGAAGGCACAGGGGCTAACTATGGCTACACCTTC.

The table lists this clonotype with many counts. This chain connects TRBV7-9 to TRBJ1-4, with D possibly TRBD1 on 6 matching bases. CDR3 length equals 15 residues. CDR1 is SEHNR and CDR2 is FQNEAQ in the germline V gene (reference sequence). The ends were cut back, 1 base at V and 10 bases at J, with 16 bases in the middle. The CDR3 region has the DNA TGTGCCAGCAGCTTAGTCGCCCCCAAGGGGGGAAAACTGTTTTTT. This translates into CASSLVAPKGGKLFF.

This clonotype appeared many times. This rearrangement joins TRBV11-2 to TRBJ2-5; D is uncertain. In germline, CDR1 is SGHAT, CDR2 FQNNGV. Trimming left V 6 bases short and J 5 bases short, with 13 bases between. The CDR3 contains 13 residues. CDR3 sequence (DNA): TGTGCCAGCAGAGCAGTCCGCGTGGAGACCCAGTACTTC. Protein sequence: CASRAVRVETQYF.

The sample holds a few counts of this clonotype. The chain is built from TRBV4-1 and TRBJ2-5, with D uncertain. With 2 bases removed from V and 0 bases from J, the gap between germline ends came to 10 bases. This CDR3 contains 15 residues. CDR1 is MGHRA and CDR2 is YSYEKL in the germline V gene. CDR3 bases: TGCGCCAGCAGCCAAACTACAGTGTACCAAGAGACCCAGTACTTC. Amino acids: CASSQTTVYQETQYF.

This clonotype was counted at least ten times. V is TRBV29-1 and J is TRBJ1-1; D remains ambiguous. The germline V gene has CDR1 SQVTM and CDR2 ANQGSEA. The CDR3 totals 15 residues. Between the trimmed V and J ends, which lost 0 bases and 0 bases, there was a span of 11 bases. CDR3 DNA: TGCAGCGTTGAAGAGGCAGGAAAACTGAACACTGAAGCTTTCTTT. This encodes CSVEEAGKLNTEAFF.

This clonotype was counted at least ten times. This sequence joins TRBV7-9 and TRBJ2-1, with 7 bases fitting TRBD2. This CDR3 comprises 15 residues. From germline, CDR1 is SEHNR and CDR2 FQNEAQ (reference sequence). With V trimmed by 5 bases and J by 6 bases, 10 bases remained unmatched. The CDR3 is CASSHTTPGGNEQFF. CDR3 sequence (DNA): TGTGCCAGCAGCCACACAACCCCGGGAGGCAATGAGCAGTTCTTC.

With regard to this clonotype: This may be a read error, as it is one base from a much larger clone. The V and J genes are TRBV7-9 and TRBJ2-3; possibly TRBD1 for D (5 bases). The CDR3 totals 18 residues. CDR1 and CDR2 from the germline V gene are SEHNR and FQNEAQ (reference sequence). Trimming left V 1 base short and J 2 bases short, with 19 bases between. The CDR3 reads CASSLEGVGGDPTDTQYF. In DNA form, the CDR3 reads TGTGCCAGCAGCTTAGAAGGGGTCGGCGGAGATCCCACAGATACGCAGTATTTT.

The sample holds many counts of this clonotype. The J gene is TRBJ2-3, the V gene TRBV5-6; 7 nucleotides agree with TRBD2. The CDR3 loop spans 16 amino acids. Germline CDR1 and CDR2: SGHDT and YYEEEE. V trimming: 0 bases; J trimming: 3 bases; junction bases outside the gene matches: 7. The CDR3 sequence: CASSLASGALTDTQYF. DNA for the CDR3: TGTGCCAGCAGCTTGGCAAGCGGGGCCCTAACAGATACGCAGTATTTT.

This clonotype was seen ten or more times. The chain employs TRBV12-3 or TRBV12-4 and TRBJ1-1; tentative D call: TRBD1 (5 bases). With 7 bases removed from V and 5 bases from J, the gap between germline ends came to 17 bases. The CDR3 is made up of 14 amino acids. CDR3 in amino acids: CASIFWGKDTEAFF. CDR3 in DNA: TGTGCCAGCATCTTTTGGGGCAAGGATACTGAAGCTTTCTTT.

Ten or more counts support this clonotype. The chain is built from TRBV19 and TRBJ2-1; D may be TRBD2 (5 bases). The CDR3 spans 12 residues. Germline CDR1 LNHDA, CDR2 SQIVND (reference sequence). V lost 6 bases and J lost 4, with 7 bases in between. In DNA, the CDR3 is TGTGCCAGTAGACTAGGTTACAATGAGCAGTTCTTC. This translates into CASRLGYNEQFF.

The V gene is TRBV30, the J gene TRBJ2-7, with D perhaps given as TRBD1 or TRBD2 (6 bases each). V lost 1 base and J lost 2, with 9 bases in between. The CDR3 runs 13 residues. Germline-derived CDR1 and CDR2 are GTSNPN and SVGIG (reference sequence). The CDR3 is CAWSGGAAYEQYF. The CDR3 DNA reads as TGTGCCTGGAGTGGGGGGGCTGCCTACGAGCAGTACTTC.

A word on this clonotype: A much larger clone lies a single base off, so this may be a read error. The chain carries TRBV7-6 and TRBJ2-2; TRBD1 aligns across 7 bases. This CDR3 contains 15 residues. Germline-derived CDR1 and CDR2 are SGHVS and FNYEAQ. The CDR3 bases are TGTGCCGGCAGCGCCCGGGACAGATACACCGGGGAGCTGTTTTTT. Protein product: CAGSARDRYTGELFF.

At least ten counts were recorded for this clonotype. The chain links TRBV20-1 to TRBJ2-2, with 8 nucleotides matching TRBD2. From germline, CDR1 is DFQATT and CDR2 SNEGSKA (reference sequence). The CDR3 contains 13 residues. The ends lost 6 bases at V and 8 bases at J; junction bases unmatched: 8. CDR3 nucleotide sequence: TGCAGTGCCCAACTAGCGGAGAGGGGGGAGCTGTTTTTT. Protein product: CSAQLAERGELFF.

This clonotype was observed many times. The chain combines TRBV7-9 with TRBJ2-3; tentatively, D is TRBD1 (5 bases). V gave up 4 bases and J gave up 2 bases, with 10 bases separating them. CDR3 length: 14 amino acids. Germline lookup yields CDR1 SEHNR and CDR2 FQNEAQ (reference sequence). This chain's CDR3 is CASSSPDITDTQYF. The CDR3 DNA reads as TGTGCCAGCAGCTCCCCGGACATCACAGATACGCAGTATTTT.

In this sample, this clonotype turned up many times. This chain uses TRBV2 with TRBJ2-1; 10 positions agree with TRBD2. Trimming cost V 6 bases and J 8 bases; bases outside gene matches: 10. CDR3 length: 15 residues. From germline, CDR1 is SNHLY and CDR2 FYNNEI. In DNA form, the CDR3 reads TGTGCCAGCAGATCGCTAGCGGGAGTTTACTATGAGCAGTTCTTC. This encodes CASRSLAGVYYEQFF.

Worth noting for this clonotype: A clone one base away is much larger, so this may be a read error. This likely comes from a read error, as the CDR3 has no conserved phenylalanine or tryptophan at its end. The V call is TRBV4-3, the J call TRBJ2-7, with 8 bases identical to TRBD1. Germline V lookup: CDR1 LGHNA, CDR2 YSLEER. The J segment lost 3 bases and the V segment lost 0 bases, leaving 1 base of the junction unmatched. This CDR3 comprises 14 residues. The CDR3 region has the DNA TGCGCCAGCAGCCAAGACAGGGGGCACTACGAGCAGTACCTC. Its translation is CASSQDRGHYEQYL.

This clonotype occurred many times. The V gene is TRBV5-6, the J gene TRBJ2-4; weak D call: TRBD1 (5 bases). V was cut by 4 bases and J by 2 bases, with 16 bases left in between. From germline, CDR1 is SGHDT and CDR2 YYEEEE. CDR3 length equals 16 residues. This CDR3 is CASSPGPSDPKNIQYF. The CDR3 region has the DNA TGTGCCAGCAGCCCAGGGCCAAGTGATCCCAAAAACATTCAGTACTTC.